This TCR beta chain was recorded in a study of cytomegalovirus exposure and HLA in healthy donors. Trimming took 6 bases from V and 3 from J; bases not matched to a gene: 8. The CDR3 contains 15 residues. CDR1 and CDR2 from the germline V gene are MDHEN and SYDVKM. To note about this clone: Its antigen is currently unknown.

Study outcomes and limitations: A later analysis linked a missense variant in DCLRE1C to the trimming of TCR beta V and J genes. A reported reduction in N-insertions relative to the 666-donor mean was seen in an Asian-associated ancestry cluster in a later analysis. In a later analysis, most CMV-associated TCR beta chains appeared HLA-restricted. Accurate prediction of HLA-A and HLA-B alleles (for most subjects) was reportedly achieved from TCR beta sequences.

PCR amplification relied on 60 Vbeta primers (plus 13 Jbeta primers). TCRdb's table, derived via immunoSEQ multiplex PCR, lists solely in-frame clones and lacks some. Of about 170,000 clones in the sample, about 80% were seen once. Material for sequencing was PBMCs. This clonotype was obtained from a woman between 50 and 59 years old in good health and CMV-seronegative. The chain is built from TRBV28 and TRBJ2-7, with 10 bases matching TRBD1. The CDR3 nucleotides read TGTGCCAGCAGGGGGGGGGACAGGGGCCTCTACGAGCAGTACTTC. Protein product: CASRGGDRGLYEQYF.